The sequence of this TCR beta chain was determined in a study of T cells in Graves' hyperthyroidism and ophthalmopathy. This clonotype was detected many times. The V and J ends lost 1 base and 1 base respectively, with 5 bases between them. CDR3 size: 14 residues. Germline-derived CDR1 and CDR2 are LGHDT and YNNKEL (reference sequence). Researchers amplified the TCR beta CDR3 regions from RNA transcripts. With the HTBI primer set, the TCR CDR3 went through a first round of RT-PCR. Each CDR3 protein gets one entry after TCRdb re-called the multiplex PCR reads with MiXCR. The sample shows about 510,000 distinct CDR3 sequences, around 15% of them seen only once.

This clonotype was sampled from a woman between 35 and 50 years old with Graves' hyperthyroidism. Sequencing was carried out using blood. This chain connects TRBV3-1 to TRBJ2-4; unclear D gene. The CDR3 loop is CASSQVVAKNIQYF. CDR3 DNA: TGTGCCAGCAGCCAAGTAGTTGCCAAAAACATTCAGTACTTC. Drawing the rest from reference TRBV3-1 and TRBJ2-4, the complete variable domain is DTAVSQTPKYLVTQMGNDKSIKCEQNLGHDTMYWYKQDSKKFLKIMFSYNNKELIINETVPNRFSPKSPDKAHLNLHINSLELGDSAVYFCASSQVVAKNIQYFGAGTRLSVL.